The rows below give T cell receptor beta chains drawn from one sample of a study of PD-1 blockade in classical Hodgkin lymphoma. Produced via immunoSEQ multiplex PCR; TCRdb's table is partial and in-frame only. In the table there are over 90,000 clones, roughly 89% of which are singletons. Sample: peripheral blood mononuclear cells (PBMCs), taken before the second cycle of nivolumab. The receptor set was obtained from a human donor with classical Hodgkin lymphoma. Both conserved end residues are part of each CDR3. A D gene is named only where the DNA matches it firmly. The size field is filled for only some rows; it gives once, few, many or a size class.

j_call v_call d_call clone_size cdr3_aa
TRBJ2-7 TRBV19 - - CASSISPTQLDGEQYF
TRBJ1-6 TRBV4-1 - once CASGSSTNSPLHF
TRBJ2-5 TRBV5-1 - - CASSPGQPRETQYF
TRBJ2-5 TRBV6-5 - - CASSYGDSLQTQYF
TRBJ2-7 TRBV28 - - CASSPPNWASYEQYF
TRBJ2-3 TRBV28 - - CASTTAPSTDTQYF
TRBJ2-5 TRBV27 TRBD1 once CASSYRTGRQYQETQYF
TRBJ1-2 TRBV4-1 - - CASSQGWGRTNYGYTF
TRBJ2-1 TRBV11-2 TRBD2 few CASSQYGTSGIGEQFF
TRBJ2-2 TRBV4-2 - - CASSRDFNTGELFF
TRBJ2-7 TRBV7-2 TRBD1 - CASSLTGAFYEQYF
TRBJ2-7 TRBV9 TRBD1 - CASSVEDRSSYEQYF
TRBJ1-2 TRBV10-2 - - CASSESGNYGYTF
TRBJ1-5 TRBV2 - few CATQKYREGSNQPQHF
TRBJ1-4 TRBV28 - - CASSSSGQKLFF
TRBJ2-3 TRBV15 TRBD2 - CATSRGGLAGGPVTDTQYF
TRBJ1-6 TRBV28 - - CASSLGFPLSYNSPLHF
TRBJ2-1 TRBV5-4 - - CASSSPGVPYNEQFF
TRBJ2-1 TRBV5-1 TRBD1 - CASSPGTGGAVNEQFF
TRBJ2-3 TRBV5-1 TRBD2 - CASSSRGGLTDTQYF
TRBJ1-2 TRBV9 - - CASSVEYLAPRYTF
TRBJ2-7 TRBV11-2 - - CASSFLRTYEQYF
TRBJ1-4 TRBV7-9 TRBD1 once CASSGTGVGEKLFF